The count of the clone carrying this TCR beta chain is one. Its antigen is not known. Method: immunoSEQ multiplex PCR; TCRdb's copy keeps in-frame clones and lacks some. The repertoire holds 50,000 or so clones, with approximately 79% as singletons. Specified time point: week 5, during vaccination. Vaccine doses each comprised 300 ug of mutant IDH1 20-mer peptide, with topical imiquimod. This entry is derived from a study of a mutant IDH1 vaccine in newly diagnosed glioma. From germline, CDR1 is SGHDT and CDR2 YYEEEE. This CDR3 has 15 residues. J gave up 4 bases and V 4 bases, and 6 bases lay outside the gene matches.

The sequenced sample was PBMCs, obtained from a glioma patient whose treatment included an IDH1 peptide vaccine. The chain has TRBV5-6 and TRBJ1-2; 11 nucleotides match TRBD1. The TCR originated in a woman between 50 and 59 years old with glioma. The CDR3 sequence: CASSIRDRGIYGYTF. In DNA form, the CDR3 reads TGTGCCAGCAGCATCCGGGACAGGGGGATCTATGGCTACACCTTC.